This TCR beta chain was identified during a study of T cell responses to AZD1222 COVID-19 vaccine. The CDR3 is made up of 13 amino acids. Trimming cost V 5 bases and J 6 bases, with 13 bases left between them. Germline CDR1 reads SGHAT; CDR2 reads FQNNGV. On this clone itself: Its antigen is not identified.

Points from the study as a whole: Unmutated variant regions are reportedly the target of nearly half of TCRs that are spike-specific.

Profiled with immunoSEQ multiplex PCR; TCRdb holds only in-frame clones, not every one. The data hold about 100,000 clones, with 89% observed a single time. The chain links TRBV11-2 to TRBJ1-2, with D perhaps TRBD1 (5 bases). This receptor was identified in an adult in good health. The specimen comprised peripheral blood, sampled on day 0 of MenACWY control vaccination. The CDR3 spells CASSPSGGNGYTF. For the CDR3, the DNA is TGTGCCAGCAGCCCATCCGGGGGGAATGGCTACACCTTC.